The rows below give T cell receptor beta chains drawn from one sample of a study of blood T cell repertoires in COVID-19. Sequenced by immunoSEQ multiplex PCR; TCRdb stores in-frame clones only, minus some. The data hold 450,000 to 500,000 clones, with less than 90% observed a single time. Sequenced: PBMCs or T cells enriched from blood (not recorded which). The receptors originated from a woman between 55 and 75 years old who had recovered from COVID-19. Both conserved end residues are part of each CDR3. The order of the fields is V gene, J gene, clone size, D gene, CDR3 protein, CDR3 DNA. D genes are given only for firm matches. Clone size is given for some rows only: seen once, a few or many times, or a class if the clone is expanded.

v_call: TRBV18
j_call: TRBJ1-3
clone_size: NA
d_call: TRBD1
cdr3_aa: CASSSTGANTIYF
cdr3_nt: TGTGCCAGCTCATCGACAGGGGCCAACACCATATATTTT

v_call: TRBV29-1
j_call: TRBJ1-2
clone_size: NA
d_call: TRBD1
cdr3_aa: CSAQGVYGYTF
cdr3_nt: TGCAGCGCTCAGGGGGTCTATGGCTACACCTTC

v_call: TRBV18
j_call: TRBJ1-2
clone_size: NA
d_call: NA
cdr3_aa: CASSPQGIDGYTF
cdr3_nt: TGTGCCAGCTCACCACAGGGGATTGATGGCTACACCTTC

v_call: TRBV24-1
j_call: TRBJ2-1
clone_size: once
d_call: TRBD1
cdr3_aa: CATSPSRDRGISEQFF
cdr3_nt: TGTGCCACCTCTCCCTCAAGGGACAGGGGTATTAGTGAGCAGTTCTTC

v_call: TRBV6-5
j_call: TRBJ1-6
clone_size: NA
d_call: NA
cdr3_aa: CASSYGGAGSPLHF
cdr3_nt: TGTGCCAGCAGTTACGGGGGGGCAGGGTCACCCCTCCACTTT

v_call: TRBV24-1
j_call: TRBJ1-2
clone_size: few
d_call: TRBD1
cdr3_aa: CATSVPGQGAYGYTF
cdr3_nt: TGTGCCACCAGTGTTCCGGGACAGGGGGCTTATGGCTACACCTTC

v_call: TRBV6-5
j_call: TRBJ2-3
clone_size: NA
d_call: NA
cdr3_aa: CASIPGTLGTDTQYF
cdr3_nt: TGTGCCAGCATCCCCGGGACATTAGGCACAGATACGCAGTATTTT

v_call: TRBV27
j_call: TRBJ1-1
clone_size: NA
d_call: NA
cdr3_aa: CASSLFGGLLQGNTEAFF
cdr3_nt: TGTGCCAGCAGTTTATTCGGTGGGCTTCTACAGGGGAACACTGAAGCTTTCTTT

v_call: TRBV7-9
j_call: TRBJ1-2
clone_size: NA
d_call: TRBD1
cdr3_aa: CASSPDRVGGYTF
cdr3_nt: TGTGCCAGCAGCCCCGACAGGGTGGGGGGCTACACCTTC

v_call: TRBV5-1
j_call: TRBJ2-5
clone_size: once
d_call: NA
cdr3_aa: CASSRGGETQYF
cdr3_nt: TGCGCCAGCAGCAGGGGTGGAGAGACCCAGTACTTC

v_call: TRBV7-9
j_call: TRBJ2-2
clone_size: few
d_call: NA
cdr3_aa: CASSLQGGGTGELFF
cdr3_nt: TGTGCCAGCAGCCTCCAGGGAGGGGGCACCGGGGAGCTGTTTTTT

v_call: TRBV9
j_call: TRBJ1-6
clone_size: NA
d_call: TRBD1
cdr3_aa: CASSVGRTGNSPLHF
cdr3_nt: TGTGCCAGCAGCGTAGGCAGGACAGGCAATTCACCCCTCCACTTT

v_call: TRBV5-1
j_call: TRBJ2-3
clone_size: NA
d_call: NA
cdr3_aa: CASSLFTSTTDTQYF
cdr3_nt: TGCGCCAGCAGCTTATTTACTAGCACCACAGATACGCAGTATTTT

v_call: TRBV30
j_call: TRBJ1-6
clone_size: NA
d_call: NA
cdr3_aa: CAWSVSGLNSPLHF
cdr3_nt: TGTGCCTGGAGTGTATCAGGGCTTAATTCACCCCTCCACTTT

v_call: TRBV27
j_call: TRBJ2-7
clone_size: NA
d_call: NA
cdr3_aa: CASSPEPGLASEQYF
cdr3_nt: TGTGCCAGCAGTCCCGAACCCGGACTCGCGTCCGAGCAGTACTTC

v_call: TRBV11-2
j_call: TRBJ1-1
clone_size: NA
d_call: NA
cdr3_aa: CASSLGAPNTEAFF
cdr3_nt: TGTGCCAGCAGCTTAGGGGCCCCGAACACTGAAGCTTTCTTT

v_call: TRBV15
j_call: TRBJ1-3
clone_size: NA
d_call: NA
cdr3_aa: CATSRDTASGNTIYF
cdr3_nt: TGTGCCACCAGCAGAGATACTGCCTCTGGAAACACCATATATTTT

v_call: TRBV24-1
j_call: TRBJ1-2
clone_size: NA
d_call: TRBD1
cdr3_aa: CATSDSRGTGYGYTF
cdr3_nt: TGTGCCACCAGTGATTCCAGGGGGACGGGCTATGGCTACACCTTC

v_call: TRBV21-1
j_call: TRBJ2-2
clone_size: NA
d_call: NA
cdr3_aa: CASSSQRANTGELFF
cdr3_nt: TGTGCCAGCAGCTCCCAGAGGGCGAACACCGGGGAGCTGTTTTTT

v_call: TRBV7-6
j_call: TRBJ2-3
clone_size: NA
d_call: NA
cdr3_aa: CASSRSGVPTDTQYF
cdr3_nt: TGTGCCAGCAGCCGGAGCGGAGTACCTACAGATACGCAGTATTTT

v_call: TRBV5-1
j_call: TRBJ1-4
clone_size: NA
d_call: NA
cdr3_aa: CASSRSGTNEKLFF
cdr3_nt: TGCGCCAGCAGCCGCTCAGGAACTAATGAAAAACTGTTTTTT

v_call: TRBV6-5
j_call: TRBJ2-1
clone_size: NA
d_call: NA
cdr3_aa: CASSYVIGDEQFF
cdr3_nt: TGTGCCAGCAGTTACGTGATAGGGGATGAGCAGTTCTTC

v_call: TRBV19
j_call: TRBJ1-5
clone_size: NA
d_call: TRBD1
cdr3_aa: CASEGQPNQPQHF
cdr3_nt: TGTGCCAGTGAGGGACAGCCCAATCAGCCCCAGCATTTT

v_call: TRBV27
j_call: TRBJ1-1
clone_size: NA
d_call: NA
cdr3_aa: CASSLEVGNTEAFF
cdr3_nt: TGTGCCAGCAGTTTGGAGGTAGGGAACACTGAAGCTTTCTTT

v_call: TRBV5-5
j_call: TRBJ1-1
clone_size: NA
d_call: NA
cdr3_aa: CASSPSGGGTEAFF
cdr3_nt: TGTGCCAGCAGCCCCTCCGGCGGGGGCACTGAAGCTTTCTTT

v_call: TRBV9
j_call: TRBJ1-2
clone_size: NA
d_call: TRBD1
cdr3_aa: CASRQGTGGNYGYTF
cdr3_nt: TGTGCCAGCCGTCAGGGGACAGGGGGCAACTATGGCTACACCTTC

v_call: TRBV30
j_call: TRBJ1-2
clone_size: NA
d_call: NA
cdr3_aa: CAWSVSRRGNYGYTF
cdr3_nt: TGTGCCTGGAGTGTATCGAGGAGGGGAAACTATGGCTACACCTTC

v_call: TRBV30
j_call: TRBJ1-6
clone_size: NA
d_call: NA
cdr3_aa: CAWSVEASRDSPLHF
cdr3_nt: TGTGCCTGGAGTGTGGAGGCCTCGCGGGATTCACCCCTCCACTTT

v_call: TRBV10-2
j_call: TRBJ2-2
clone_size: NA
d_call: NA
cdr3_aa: CASSADTLPTGELFF
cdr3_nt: TGCGCCAGCAGTGCCGATACTCTCCCCACCGGGGAGCTGTTTTTT

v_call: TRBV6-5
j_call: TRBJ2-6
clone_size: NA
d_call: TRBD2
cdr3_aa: CASIDGGAGANVLTF
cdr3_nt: TGTGCCAGCATCGACGGGGGGGCTGGGGCCAACGTCCTGACTTTC

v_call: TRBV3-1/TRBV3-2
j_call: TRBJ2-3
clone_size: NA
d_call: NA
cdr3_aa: CASSQGLIGVTDTQYF
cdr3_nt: TGTGCCAGCAGCCAAGGGTTGATAGGGGTTACAGATACGCAGTATTTT

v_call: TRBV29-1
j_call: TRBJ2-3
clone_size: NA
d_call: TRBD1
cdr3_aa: CSVGQGQTDTQYF
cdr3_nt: TGCAGCGTGGGACAGGGGCAGACAGATACGCAGTATTTT

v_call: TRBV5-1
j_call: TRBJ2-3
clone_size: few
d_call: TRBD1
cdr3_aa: CASSLSPTGTGSTDTQYF
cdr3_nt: TGCGCCAGCAGCTTGAGCCCGACCGGGACAGGGAGCACAGATACGCAGTATTTT

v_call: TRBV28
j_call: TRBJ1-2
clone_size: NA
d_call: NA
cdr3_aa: CASKVQANYGYTF
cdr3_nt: TGTGCCAGCAAAGTACAGGCCAACTATGGCTACACCTTC

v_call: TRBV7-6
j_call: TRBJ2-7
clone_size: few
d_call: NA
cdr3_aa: CASSLNRLGEQYF
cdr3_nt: TGTGCCAGCAGCTTAAACAGGTTGGGCGAGCAGTACTTC

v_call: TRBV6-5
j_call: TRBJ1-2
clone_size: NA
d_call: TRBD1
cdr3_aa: CASSPGQGSAGYTF
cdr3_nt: TGTGCCAGCAGCCCCGGACAGGGGTCCGCTGGCTACACCTTC

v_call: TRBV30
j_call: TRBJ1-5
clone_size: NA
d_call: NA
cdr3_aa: CAWSQGQSPSWPQHF
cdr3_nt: TGTGCCTGGAGCCAAGGACAGTCTCCTAGTTGGCCCCAGCATTTT

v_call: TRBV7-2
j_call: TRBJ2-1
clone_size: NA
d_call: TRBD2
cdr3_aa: CASSFRAGGDNEQFF
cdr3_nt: TGTGCCAGCAGCTTTCGAGCGGGGGGAGACAATGAGCAGTTCTTC

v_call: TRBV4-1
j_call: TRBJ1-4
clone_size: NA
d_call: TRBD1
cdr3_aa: CASSQALQGQSNEKLFF
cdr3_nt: TGCGCCAGCAGCCAAGCCCTACAGGGGCAGTCTAATGAAAAACTGTTTTTT

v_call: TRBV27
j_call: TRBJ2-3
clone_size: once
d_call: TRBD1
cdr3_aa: CASSLGQGRSPSTDTQYF
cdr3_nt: TGTGCCAGCAGCCTCGGACAGGGACGTTCTCCTAGCACAGATACGCAGTATTTT

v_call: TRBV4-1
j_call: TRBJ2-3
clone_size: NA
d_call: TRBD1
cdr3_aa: CPSRRPGGVGTDTQYF
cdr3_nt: TGCCCCAGCAGACGGCCAGGGGGCGTCGGCACAGATACGCAGTATTTT

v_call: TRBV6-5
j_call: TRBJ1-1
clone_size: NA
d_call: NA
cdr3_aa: CASSQTVGRGTEAFF
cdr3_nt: TGTGCCAGCAGCCAAACCGTTGGCAGGGGAACTGAAGCTTTCTTT

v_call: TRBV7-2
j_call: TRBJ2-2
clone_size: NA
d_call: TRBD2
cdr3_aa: CASTVLAGGLRAGELFF
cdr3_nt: TGTGCCAGCACCGTACTAGCGGGGGGACTTAGGGCCGGGGAGCTGTTTTTT

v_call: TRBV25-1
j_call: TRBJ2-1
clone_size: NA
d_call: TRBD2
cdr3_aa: CASTSGGADEQFF
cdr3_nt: TGTGCCAGTACTAGCGGGGGGGCGGATGAGCAGTTCTTC

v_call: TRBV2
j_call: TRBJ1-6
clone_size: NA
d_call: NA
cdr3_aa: CASGGNSPLHF
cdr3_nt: TGTGCCAGCGGGGGGAACTCACCCCTCCACTTT